Listed below are T cell receptor beta chains from one sample, sequenced in a study of T-cell memory formation after mild COVID-19. TCRdb reanalysed the 5' RACE reads using MiXCR and keeps one entry per CDR3 protein. The sample lists roughly 550,000 distinct CDR3 sequences; approximately 20% were seen once. Sequenced sample: PBMCs or a T cell subset sorted from them (not recorded which). These receptors were collected from an adult woman who had mild COVID-19 (a few samples of this study predate the infection). Cell type and time point are not known. Both conserved end residues are part of each CDR3.

v_call: TRBV19; j_call: TRBJ2-7; cdr3_aa: CATSIGREQYF
v_call: TRBV4-3; j_call: TRBJ1-3; cdr3_aa: CASSQTDGSGNTIYF
v_call: TRBV29-1; j_call: TRBJ2-2; cdr3_aa: CSPGEKGASGELFF
v_call: TRBV28; j_call: TRBJ2-7; cdr3_aa: CASSLSGGYEQYF
v_call: TRBV18; j_call: TRBJ2-7; cdr3_aa: CASSPLGGSHPYEQYF
v_call: TRBV7-9; j_call: TRBJ2-5; cdr3_aa: CASSPRLAGVIETQYF
v_call: TRBV24-1; j_call: TRBJ2-1; cdr3_aa: CATSETDTIMSSYNEQFF
v_call: TRBV6-2/TRBV6-3; j_call: TRBJ1-2; cdr3_aa: CAAGGFYGYTF
v_call: TRBV5-1; j_call: TRBJ2-2; cdr3_aa: CASSHLGRRNTGELFF
v_call: TRBV3-1; j_call: TRBJ1-1; cdr3_aa: CASSQDGVNTEAFF
v_call: TRBV3-1; j_call: TRBJ2-7; cdr3_aa: CASSQGQGLSYEQYF
v_call: TRBV6-5; j_call: TRBJ2-2; cdr3_aa: CASSYSMGLKNTGELFF
v_call: TRBV21-1; j_call: TRBJ2-2; cdr3_aa: CASRPDLASRRTGELFF
v_call: TRBV18; j_call: TRBJ2-5; cdr3_aa: CASSPRDRETQYF
v_call: TRBV29-1; j_call: TRBJ2-1; cdr3_aa: CSATEIYNEQFF
v_call: TRBV7-6; j_call: TRBJ2-1; cdr3_aa: CASSPHYNEQFF
v_call: TRBV5-1; j_call: TRBJ2-5; cdr3_aa: CASSSFAGDPGAQYF
v_call: TRBV12-3/TRBV12-4; j_call: TRBJ2-3; cdr3_aa: CASSLHSGNTDTQYF
v_call: TRBV5-1; j_call: TRBJ1-2; cdr3_aa: CASSSVTDYGYTF
v_call: TRBV20-1; j_call: TRBJ2-7; cdr3_aa: CSARAGTSLSEQYF
v_call: TRBV5-1; j_call: TRBJ1-2; cdr3_aa: CASRQNYGYTF
v_call: TRBV20-1; j_call: TRBJ2-5; cdr3_aa: CSATRVLAQETQYF